This T cell receptor beta chain came from a study of blood T cell repertoires in COVID-19. Study as a whole: COVID-19 samples from acute and convalescent phases originated in the United States, Italy and Spain. T cells, B-cell-depleted T cells, or PBMCs supplied cDNA or gDNA.

Per the authors' pipeline: Counts of nucleated cells, estimated from reference gene primer amplification, were obtained. Repertoires were generated with immunoSEQ multiplex PCR, while TCRdb's copy carries only in-frame clones and drops some. The V and J calls and clone size come from that table; D and trimming were worked out from the DNA. The sample has about 280,000 clones, 88% seen once. J lost 0 bases, V lost 3 bases, and 7 bases had no gene match. The CDR3 length is 17 residues. Germline CDR1 and CDR2: LNHDA and SQIVND (reference sequence). The clonotype originates from a man between 18 and 35 years old with active or convalescent COVID-19. V and J are TRBV19 and TRBJ1-2; 10 bases fit TRBD1. Sequenced: peripheral blood. The CDR3 reads CASSMVDRGPTNYGYTF. CDR3 coding DNA: TGTGCCAGTAGTATGGTAGACAGGGGGCCGACTAACTATGGCTACACCTTC. The full variable domain, in which reference TRBV19 and TRBJ1-2 provide the parts outside the CDR3, is DGGITQSPKYLFRKEGQNVTLSCEQNLNHDAMYWYRQDPGQGLRLIYYSQIVNDFQKGDIAEGYSVSREKKESFPLTVTSAQKNPTAFYLCASSMVDRGPTNYGYTFGSGTRLTVV.